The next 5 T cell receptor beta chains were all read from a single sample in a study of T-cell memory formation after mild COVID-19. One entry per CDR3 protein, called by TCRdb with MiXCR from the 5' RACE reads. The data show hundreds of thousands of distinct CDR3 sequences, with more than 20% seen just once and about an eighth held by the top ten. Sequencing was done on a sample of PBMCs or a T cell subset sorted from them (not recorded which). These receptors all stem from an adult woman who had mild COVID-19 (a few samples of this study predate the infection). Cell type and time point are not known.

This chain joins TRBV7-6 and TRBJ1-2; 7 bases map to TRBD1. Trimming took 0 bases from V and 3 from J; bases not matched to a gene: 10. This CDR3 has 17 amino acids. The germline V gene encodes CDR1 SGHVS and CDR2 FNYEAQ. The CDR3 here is CASSLAFSVTGDYGYTF. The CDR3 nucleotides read TGTGCCAGCAGCTTAGCGTTTTCCGTCACAGGGGACTATGGCTACACCTTC.

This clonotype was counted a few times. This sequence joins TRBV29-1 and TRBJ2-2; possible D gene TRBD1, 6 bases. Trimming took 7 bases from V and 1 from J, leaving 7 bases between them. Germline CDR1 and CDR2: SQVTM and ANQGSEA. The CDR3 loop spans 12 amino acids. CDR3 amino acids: CSGGQNTGELFF. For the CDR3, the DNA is TGCAGCGGGGGACAGAACACCGGGGAGCTGTTTTTT.

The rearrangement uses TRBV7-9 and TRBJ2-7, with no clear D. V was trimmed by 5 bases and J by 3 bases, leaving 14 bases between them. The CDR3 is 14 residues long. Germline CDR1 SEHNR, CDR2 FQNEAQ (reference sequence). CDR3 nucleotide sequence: TGTGCCAGCAGCCCCCCTTCACACCGCTACGAGCAGTACTTC. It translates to CASSPPSHRYEQYF.

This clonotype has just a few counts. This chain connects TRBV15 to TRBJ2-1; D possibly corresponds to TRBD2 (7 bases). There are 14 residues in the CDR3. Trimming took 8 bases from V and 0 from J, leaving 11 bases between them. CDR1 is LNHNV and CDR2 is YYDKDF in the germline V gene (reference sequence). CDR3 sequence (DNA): TGTGCCACCTTAGGGGGGGGCTCCTACAATGAGCAGTTCTTC. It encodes CATLGGGSYNEQFF.

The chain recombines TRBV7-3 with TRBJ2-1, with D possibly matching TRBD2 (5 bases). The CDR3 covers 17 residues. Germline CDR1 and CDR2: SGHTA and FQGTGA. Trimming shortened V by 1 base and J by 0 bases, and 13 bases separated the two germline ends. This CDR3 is CASSLNARGSSYNEQFF. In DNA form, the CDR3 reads TGTGCCAGCAGCTTAAACGCCCGAGGGAGCTCCTACAATGAGCAGTTCTTC.